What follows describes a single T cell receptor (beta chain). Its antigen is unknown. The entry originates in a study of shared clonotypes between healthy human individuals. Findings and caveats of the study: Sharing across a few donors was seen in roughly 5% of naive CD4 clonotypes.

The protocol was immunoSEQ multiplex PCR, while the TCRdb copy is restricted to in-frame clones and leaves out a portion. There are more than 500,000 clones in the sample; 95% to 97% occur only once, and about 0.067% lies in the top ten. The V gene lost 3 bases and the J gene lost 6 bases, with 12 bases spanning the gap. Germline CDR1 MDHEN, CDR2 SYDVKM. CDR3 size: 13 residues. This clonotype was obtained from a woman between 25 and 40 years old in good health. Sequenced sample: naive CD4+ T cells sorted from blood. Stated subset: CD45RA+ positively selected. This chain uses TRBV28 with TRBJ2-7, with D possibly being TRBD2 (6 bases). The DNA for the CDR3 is TGTGCCAGCAGTTTTCGGCGGGGCGGCGAGCAGTACTTC. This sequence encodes CASSFRRGGEQYF.